The 26 T cell receptor beta chains below were found in one sample sequenced in a study of post-analysis software for immune sequencing data (dated by TCRdb to the mid-2010s). The paper's findings and limits, for the study overall: Four or five TRBV segments, including TRBV5-6, TRBV5-1 and TRBV20-1, were significantly more frequent in patients than controls.

Preparation of the library involved PCR. Sequenced using an Illumina HiSeq 2500. To reduce PCR and sequencing biases, unique molecular identifiers were built into the TCR beta cDNA libraries. Using fastp at Q25 and MiXCR, TCRdb reprocessed the public reads and kept productive beta chains. When rows share a CDR3 protein, they turn into one entry using the most common DNA and genes. The sample profile shows about 680,000 distinct CDR3 sequences; around 60% of them were found once. The ten largest clones capture 10% to 12% of the sample. Which antigens these TCRs recognize remains unknown. Sequenced material: blood. These receptors all come from a girl aged 2 to 9 with multiple sclerosis.

This clonotype was picked up a small number of times. The genes are TRBV12-3 or TRBV12-4 and TRBJ2-3; no firm D call. V lost 1 base to trimming and J lost 10 bases, with 18 bases between them. The CDR3 loop spans 15 amino acids. The CDR3 reads CASSLDTSISISQYF. The CDR3 nucleotides read TGTGCCAGCAGTTTAGACACATCCATTAGTATTTCGCAGTATTTT.

The J gene is TRBJ2-3, the V gene TRBV27; 10 positions agree with TRBD2. The junction had 3 bases not matched to a gene; V was cut back by 4 bases and J by 2 bases. There are 15 residues in the CDR3. CDR1 and CDR2 (germline): MNHEY, SMNVEV (reference sequence). The CDR3, as DNA: TGTGCCAGCAGTTCCACTAGCGGGATCACAGATACGCAGTATTTT. As protein: CASSSTSGITDTQYF.

This rearrangement joins TRBV10-3 to TRBJ1-2, with D maybe TRBD1 (5 bases). Germline V CDR1 and CDR2: ENHRY, SYGVKD. Trimming removed 2 bases at V and 5 bases at J, with 9 bases between. The length of the CDR3 is 13 residues. CDR3 in amino acids: CAISERGEYGYTF. The CDR3 DNA reads as TGTGCCATCAGTGAGAGGGGAGAGTATGGCTACACCTTC.

This clonotype was counted only a few times. This rearrangement joins TRBV5-1 to TRBJ2-5; either TRBD1 or TRBD2 may fit D (5 bases each). The germline V gene encodes CDR1 SGHRS and CDR2 YFSETQ. Trimming took 4 bases from V and 2 from J, leaving 15 bases between them. CDR3 length: 15 amino acids. The CDR3 coding sequence is TGCGCCAGCAGCCAGGGACCAGTGGGGCAAGAGACCCAGTACTTC. Amino acids: CASSQGPVGQETQYF.

In its sample, this clonotype was seen a few times. The rearrangement joins TRBV7-6 to TRBJ2-7; 7 bases line up with TRBD1. Germline assignment: CDR1 SGHVS and CDR2 FNYEAQ. J lost 0 bases, V lost 4 bases, and 6 bases had no gene match. The CDR3 is 15 amino acids. DNA of the CDR3: TGTGCCAGCAGCTCGATCCGGGACAGCTCCTACGAGCAGTACTTC. It codes for CASSSIRDSSYEQYF.

The rearrangement joins TRBV6-5 to TRBJ2-7; TRBD1 or TRBD2 may be the D gene (7 bases each). The CDR3 extends over 13 amino acids. The germline V gene has CDR1 MNHEY and CDR2 SVGAGI. The V and J ends lost 7 bases and 3 bases respectively, with 13 bases between them. This CDR3 reads CASTQGGLYEQYF. CDR3 DNA sequence: TGTGCCAGCACCCAGGGGGGGCTCTACGAGCAGTACTTC.

This clonotype was found a few times. The gene calls are TRBV5-1 and TRBJ2-7, with TRBD1 as a possible D gene (5 bases). CDR1 and CDR2 (germline): SGHRS, YFSETQ. This CDR3 has 13 amino acids. The ends were cut back, 2 bases at V and 3 bases at J, with 9 bases in the middle. The chain's CDR3 is CASSFLDSYEQYF. CDR3 DNA: TGCGCCAGCAGCTTTCTCGACAGCTACGAGCAGTACTTC.

This chain joins TRBV5-1 and TRBJ2-5, with TRBD1 identical over 10 bases. Germline-derived CDR1 and CDR2 are SGHRS and YFSETQ. V dropped 5 bases and J dropped 3; count of bases not matched to a gene: 7. This CDR3 region has 15 residues. In DNA, the CDR3 is TGCGCCAGCAGATCCGGGACAGGGGTGGAAGAGACCCAGTACTTC. The encoded protein is CASRSGTGVEETQYF. The full variable domain, rest sourced from reference TRBV5-1 and TRBJ2-5, is KAGVTQTPRYLIKTRGQQVTLSCSPISGHRSVSWYQQTPGQGLQFLFEYFSETQRNKGNFPGRFSGRQFSNSRSEMNVSTLELGDSALYLCASRSGTGVEETQYFGPGTRLLVL.

The gene calls are TRBV29-1 and TRBJ2-4, with D possibly TRBD1 on 6 matching bases. CDR1 and CDR2 (germline): SQVTM, ANQGSEA. This CDR3 spans 14 amino acids. Trimming removed 4 bases from V and 8 bases from J, with 18 bases in between. In DNA form, the CDR3 reads TGCAGCGTTGTAGGGACGCTTAAGGGGGACATTCAGTACTTC. Translating gives CSVVGTLKGDIQYF.

This clonotype has more than one count but fewer than ten. V is TRBV7-3 and J is TRBJ2-3; 7 nucleotides align to TRBD1. This CDR3 is 15 amino acids long. CDR1 and CDR2 from the germline V gene are SGHTA and FQGTGA. The junction had 1 base not matched to a gene; V was cut back by 0 bases and J by 1 base. CDR3 nucleotides: TGTGCCAGCAGCTTAACCGGACAGGGCACAGATACGCAGTATTTT. Translated: CASSLTGQGTDTQYF.

The chain is built from TRBV29-1 and TRBJ2-1; D is undetermined. Matching the DNA end better, TRBJ2-7 makes the J call doubtful. CDR3 length: 11 residues. Germline V gene lookup returns CDR1 SQVTM and CDR2 ANQGSEA. The CDR3 protein is CSVEALNEQYF. In DNA form, the CDR3 reads TGCAGCGTTGAGGCCCTAAATGAGCAGTACTTC.

The rearrangement links TRBV6-1 to TRBJ2-5; no definite D call. The V end was cut by 3 bases, the J end by 2 bases, with 10 bases between. The CDR3 spans 14 residues. Germline CDR1 reads MNHNS; CDR2 reads SASEGT. CDR3 coding DNA: TGTGCCAGCAGTGAGCGTCCGCTGCAAGAGACCCAGTACTTC. Protein: CASSERPLQETQYF.

This clonotype appeared a few times. The chain has TRBV27 and TRBJ1-2, with 7 bases identical to TRBD1. Unmatched junction bases numbered 8, after V lost 8 bases and J lost 2 bases. This CDR3 contains 14 residues. Per the germline V gene, CDR1 is MNHEY and CDR2 is SMNVEV (reference sequence). Here the CDR3 reads CASRGGGQNYGYTF. CDR3 coding DNA: TGTGCCAGCCGTGGCGGGGGACAGAACTATGGCTACACCTTC.

The CDR3 protein is CSATLAGESQETQYF. Written as DNA, the CDR3 is TGCAGTGCTACCCTAGCGGGGGAATCCCAAGAGACCCAGTACTTC. This chain links TRBV20-1 with TRBJ2-5; 10 nucleotides agree with TRBD2. This CDR3 contains 15 residues. Germline trimming cut 4 bases from V and 1 base from J; bases unmatched to any gene: 6. Germline CDR1 DFQATT, CDR2 SNEGSKA (reference sequence).

The V and J genes are TRBV20-1 and TRBJ2-4; D remains ambiguous. Trimming pared 7 bases from V and 2 bases from J, leaving 15 bases between. There are 14 residues in the CDR3. Germline CDR1 is DFQATT and CDR2 is SNEGSKA (reference sequence). DNA of the CDR3: TGCAGTGTTACAACCGACATCTCCAAAAACATTCAGTACTTC. Its protein is CSVTTDISKNIQYF.

The CDR3 DNA follows: TGTGCCAGCTCACCGGAAGAGTGGGACAGATACGAGCAGTACTTC. This encodes CASSPEEWDRYEQYF. The chain links TRBV18 to TRBJ2-7, with 7 bases lining up with TRBD1. CDR1 KGHSH and CDR2 LQKENI come from the germline V gene. The CDR3 is 15 residues long. After removal of 3 bases from V and 4 bases from J, the junction contained 9 bases not matched to a gene.

This chain joins TRBV29-1 and TRBJ2-5; 11 nucleotides agree with TRBD1. The CDR3 is 13 amino acids. Germline V lookup: CDR1 SQVTM, CDR2 ANQGSEA. J gave up 5 bases and V 7 bases, and 6 bases lay outside the gene matches. CDR3 bases: TGCAGCGCATCGGGACAGGGGGTGGAGACCCAGTACTTC. The encoded protein is CSASGQGVETQYF.

The V gene is TRBV12-3 or TRBV12-4, the J gene TRBJ2-7; D gene ambiguous. The closer fit of TRBJ2-5 to the DNA end suggests the J call may be wrong. The CDR3 runs 14 residues. CDR3 nucleotides: TGTGCCAGCAGTCCCGTATACTCCCAAGAGACCCAGTACTTC. Translation gives CASSPVYSQETQYF.

CDR3 in DNA: TGTGCCAGCAGCTTAGCAGGCCAGCAGCCCCAGCATTTT. Protein product: CASSLAGQQPQHF. The chain joins TRBV11-2 to TRBJ1-5; D unclear. Trimming shortened V by 1 base and J by 7 bases, and 8 bases separated the two germline ends. The CDR3 runs to 13 residues. Germline CDR1 reads SGHAT; CDR2 reads FQNNGV. Together with reference TRBV11-2 and TRBJ1-5, the CDR3 gives the full variable domain: EAGVAQSPRYKIIEKRQSVAFWCNPISGHATLYWYQQILGQGPKLLIQFQNNGVVDDSQLPKDRFSAERLKGVDSTLKIQPAKLEDSAVYLCASSLAGQQPQHFGDGTRLSIL.

The CDR3 coding sequence is TGTGCCAGCAGCCCCCATGGTTCCAAAGAGACCCAGTACTTC. It is translated as CASSPHGSKETQYF. The rearrangement uses TRBV7-3 and TRBJ2-5; the D is unclear. V was cut by 5 bases and J by 3 bases, with 13 bases left in between. Germline V gene data show CDR1 as SGHTA and CDR2 as FQGTGA. CDR3 length equals 14 residues.

This clonotype was seen a handful of times. The chain uses TRBV10-2 and TRBJ1-6, with 8 bases matching TRBD1. This CDR3 spans 14 amino acids. Losses at the gene ends were 6 bases for V and 9 bases for J; bases not matched to a gene: 7. Germline CDR1 WSHSY, CDR2 SAAADI. The CDR3 DNA follows: TGCGCCAGCAGGGCACAGGGGGAGAGTTCACCCCTCCACTTT. As protein: CASRAQGESSPLHF.

This chain links TRBV16 with TRBJ2-5, with D possibly TRBD1 on 7 matching bases. The DNA end is more similar to TRBJ2-7, so the J call may be wrong. The CDR3 length is 15 residues. Per the germline V gene, CDR1 is KGHSY and CDR2 is FQNENV. The CDR3 nucleotides are TGTGCCAGCAGCCAATGGGGGGACAGCACCAACGAGCAGTACTTC. This gives the protein CASSQWGDSTNEQYF.

This clonotype was found a few times. This chain links TRBV20-1 with TRBJ2-5; TRBD2 aligns across 9 bases. The CDR3 runs to 15 residues. Unmatched junction bases numbered 10, after V lost 4 bases and J lost 4 bases. Germline loops: CDR1 DFQATT, CDR2 SNEGSKA (reference sequence). The CDR3 DNA follows: TGCAGTGCTACTCAGGGAAGCGGGAGGAGAGAGACCCAGTACTTC. It codes for CSATQGSGRRETQYF.

The chain couples TRBV7-9 to TRBJ2-7; D uncertain. Looked up from germline, CDR1 is SEHNR and CDR2 is FQNEAQ (reference sequence). The CDR3 runs 16 residues. V was pared by 1 base and J by 3 bases, with 16 bases between. CDR3 in amino acids: CASSLDWAVPLYEQYF. The CDR3 nucleotides are TGTGCCAGCAGCTTAGACTGGGCCGTGCCACTCTACGAGCAGTACTTC.

The J gene is TRBJ2-1, the V gene TRBV6-6; 9 bases fit TRBD1. V lost 0 bases, J lost 5 bases, and 5 bases stayed unmatched. Germline CDR1 reads MNHNY; CDR2 reads SVGAGI (reference sequence). The CDR3 totals 16 residues. Here the CDR3 DNA reads TGTGCCAGCAGTTACTCGGGGGACAGGGCCCACAATGAGCAGTTCTTC. Amino acids: CASSYSGDRAHNEQFF.

This clonotype appeared many times. The V gene is TRBV20-1, the J gene TRBJ2-1, with TRBD1 matching 10 bases. Per germline, CDR1 DFQATT and CDR2 SNEGSKA (reference sequence). Trimming removed 4 bases from V and 1 base from J; junction bases left unmatched: 13. The CDR3 loop spans 18 amino acids. The CDR3 DNA reads as TGCAGTGCTAAGAGGGACAGGGGCCGAGCACCGTCCTACAATGAGCAGTTCTTC. Amino acid sequence: CSAKRDRGRAPSYNEQFF.